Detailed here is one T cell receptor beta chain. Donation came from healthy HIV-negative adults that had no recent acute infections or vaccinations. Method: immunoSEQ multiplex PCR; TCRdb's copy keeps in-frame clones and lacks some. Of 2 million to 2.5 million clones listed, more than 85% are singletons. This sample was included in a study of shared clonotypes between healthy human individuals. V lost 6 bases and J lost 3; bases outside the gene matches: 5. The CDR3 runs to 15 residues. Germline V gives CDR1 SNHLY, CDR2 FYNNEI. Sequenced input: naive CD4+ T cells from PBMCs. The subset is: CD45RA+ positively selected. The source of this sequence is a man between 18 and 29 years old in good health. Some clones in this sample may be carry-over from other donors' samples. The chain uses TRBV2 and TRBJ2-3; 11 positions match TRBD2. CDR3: CASRPTSGSTDTQYF. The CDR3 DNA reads TGTGCCAGCAGGCCAACTAGCGGGAGTACAGATACGCAGTATTTT.